These 25 T cell receptor beta chains originate from one sample sequenced in a study of PD-1 blockade in classical Hodgkin lymphoma. Clones were sequenced by immunoSEQ multiplex PCR, and TCRdb holds only the in-frame ones, with some missing. The table lists roughly 49,000 clones, around 87% of them singletons. The time point denotes: cycle 4 day 1 (C4D1), after 6 weeks of nivolumab. Each patient relapsed following autologous stem cell transplantation, and prior brentuximab vedotin exposure differed. This specimen was peripheral blood mononuclear cells (PBMCs), taken before the fourth cycle of nivolumab. These receptors came from a human donor with classical Hodgkin lymphoma.

The chain has TRBV13 and TRBJ2-7, with unresolved D. The CDR3 is 14 residues long. V shed 5 bases and J shed 4 bases, with 15 bases lying between them. The germline V gene encodes CDR1 PRHDT and CDR2 FYEKMQ (reference sequence). CDR3 sequence reads: CASSPRPIDYEQYF. CDR3 coding DNA: TGTGCCAGCAGCCCTCGACCAATTGATTACGAGCAGTACTTC.

The rearrangement links TRBV5-6 to TRBJ2-2; D is ambiguous. Germline V gene sequence: CDR1 SGHDT, CDR2 YYEEEE. V was pared by 3 bases and J by 6 bases, with 9 bases between. The CDR3 sequence is 13 residues long. CDR3 in amino acids: CASSSGTAGELFF. CDR3 bases: TGTGCCAGCAGCTCGGGTACGGCCGGGGAGCTGTTTTTT.

The CDR3 reads CASSELDNRRNEQFF. In DNA, the CDR3 is TGTGCCAGCAGTGAGTTGGACAACCGGCGTAATGAGCAGTTCTTC. J is TRBJ2-1 and V is TRBV6-1; a weak D match, TRBD1 (5 bases). Deletions cut 3 bases from V and 7 bases from J, with 16 bases between. Germline V gene lookup returns CDR1 MNHNS and CDR2 SASEGT. This CDR3 has 15 residues.

This clone was observed a few times. This chain links TRBV4-3 with TRBJ1-1; D uncertain. Germline assignment: CDR1 LGHNA and CDR2 YSLEER. The V gene lost 0 bases and the J gene lost 1 base, with 9 bases spanning the gap. The CDR3 runs to 15 residues. CDR3 DNA sequence: TGCGCCAGCAGCCAAGATGCGCCCGGGAACACTGAAGCTTTCTTT. It codes for CASSQDAPGNTEAFF.

The rearrangement uses TRBV5-1 and TRBJ1-4; D gene unclear. Germline lookup yields CDR1 SGHRS and CDR2 YFSETQ. The V and J ends lost 1 base and 5 bases respectively, with 6 bases between them. The CDR3 has 13 amino acids. CDR3 amino acids: CASSLFGNEKLFF. The CDR3 coding sequence is TGCGCCAGCAGCTTGTTCGGAAATGAAAAACTGTTTTTT.

V gene TRBV25-1 combines with J gene TRBJ1-2, with D possibly TRBD1 on 6 matching bases. The V gene lost 0 bases and the J gene lost 4 bases, with 15 bases spanning the gap. The CDR3 consists of 16 residues. Germline CDR1 reads MGHDK; CDR2 reads SYGVNS. The CDR3 bases are TGTGCCAGCAGTGAATATAATACAGGGCGTTTCTATGGCTACACCTTC. Its protein product is CASSEYNTGRFYGYTF.

CDR3 DNA: TGCGCCAGCAGCTTGTTTCTGTTCCAAGAGACCCAGTACTTC. Translating gives CASSLFLFQETQYF. The chain combines TRBV5-1 with TRBJ2-5; D ambiguous. V was shortened by 1 base and J by 1 base, with 8 bases between the two germline ends. CDR3 size: 14 residues. CDR1 and CDR2 (germline): SGHRS, YFSETQ.

The chain recombines TRBV5-6 with TRBJ1-1; no clear D. Trimming stripped 0 bases from V and 1 base from J, with 4 bases between. Germline CDR1 SGHDT, CDR2 YYEEEE. The CDR3 length is 13 residues. Here the CDR3 DNA reads TGTGCCAGCAGCTTGGGGCCGAACACTGAAGCTTTCTTT. This translates into CASSLGPNTEAFF.

The V gene is TRBV6-1, the J gene TRBJ2-7; a possible D gene is TRBD2 (6 bases). Trimming cost V 2 bases and J 3 bases, with 14 bases left between them. Germline V gene lookup returns CDR1 MNHNS and CDR2 SASEGT. The CDR3 sequence is 15 residues long. The DNA for the CDR3 is TGTGCCAGCAGTGAAAAGGGGCTAGCGAGCTACGAGCAGTACTTC. The encoded protein is CASSEKGLASYEQYF.

This clone was recorded once. The V call is TRBV18, the J call TRBJ1-3, with no clear D. Germline CDR1 KGHSH, CDR2 LQKENI. The V end lost 1 base, the J end lost 5 bases, and 6 bases lay between the germline ends. The CDR3 runs to 13 residues. CDR3 sequence: CASSPLSRNTIYF. The CDR3 DNA reads TGTGCCAGCTCACCACTGAGCAGAAACACCATATATTTT.

J is TRBJ2-3 and V is TRBV6-4, with TRBD1 matching 8 bases. Germline loops: CDR1 MRHNA, CDR2 SNTAGT. After removal of 4 bases from V and 0 bases from J, the junction contained 0 bases not matched to a gene. The CDR3 is 14 amino acids. In nucleotides, the CDR3 is TGTGCCAGCAGTGGGACAGGGAGCACAGATACGCAGTATTTT. It yields the protein CASSGTGSTDTQYF.

This rearrangement joins TRBV7-9 to TRBJ1-2; D remains unclear. The V end was cut by 5 bases, the J end by 5 bases, with 6 bases between. Germline CDR1 and CDR2: SEHNR and FQNEAQ (reference sequence). CDR3 length equals 11 residues. Here the CDR3 DNA reads TGTGCCAGCAGCCCGGAGTATGGCTACACCTTC. The encoded protein is CASSPEYGYTF.

This clone was detected once. The chain combines TRBV5-5 with TRBJ2-5; D is ambiguous. The CDR3 is 12 amino acids. The V and J ends lost 4 bases and 2 bases respectively, with 6 bases between them. Germline V gene sequence: CDR1 SGHKS, CDR2 YYEKEE (reference sequence). In nucleotides, the CDR3 is TGTGCCAGCAGCCCTCTTCAAGAGACCCAGTACTTC. It yields the protein CASSPLQETQYF.

This rearrangement joins TRBV9 to TRBJ1-3; D is ambiguous. The germline V gene encodes CDR1 SGDLS and CDR2 YYNGEE. This CDR3 is 15 amino acids long. Trimming cost V 5 bases and J 2 bases, with 14 bases left between them. The CDR3 DNA sequence: TGTGCCAGCAGTGGTTTTGGCGTACCTGGAAACACCATATATTTT. Encoded protein: CASSGFGVPGNTIYF.

The chain is built from TRBV9 and TRBJ1-4; 8 bases agree with TRBD1. Germline loops: CDR1 SGDLS, CDR2 YYNGEE. The CDR3 loop spans 12 amino acids. Trimming removed 10 bases from V and 3 bases from J; junction bases left unmatched: 2. Here the CDR3 DNA reads TGTGCCTCGGGACAGGCTAATGAAAAACTGTTTTTT. It encodes CASGQANEKLFF.

The chain carries TRBV6-5 and TRBJ2-3, with a weak D call TRBD2 (5 bases). The CDR3 contains 14 residues. V was cut by 0 bases and J by 4 bases, with 8 bases left in between. Germline V CDR1 and CDR2: MNHEY, SVGAGI. CDR3 DNA sequence: TGTGCCAGCAGTTACTCCGAGCGGTCAGATACGCAGTATTTT. Translated, it gives CASSYSERSDTQYF.

CDR3 DNA: TGTGCCAGCAGTTTAATTGGGGGGATGGGGCAAGAGACCCAGTACTTC. It specifies CASSLIGGMGQETQYF. This chain links TRBV28 with TRBJ2-5; weak D call: TRBD2 (6 bases). Per germline, CDR1 MDHEN and CDR2 SYDVKM. V dropped 2 bases and J dropped 2 bases, with 15 bases sitting between them. The CDR3 is made up of 16 amino acids.

V usage is TRBV13 and J usage is TRBJ2-7, with D perhaps TRBD2 (5 bases). The CDR3 is 14 residues long. V lost 1 base, J lost 3 bases, and 10 bases lay in between. CDR1 and CDR2 (germline): PRHDT, FYEKMQ (reference sequence). This CDR3 is CASSLEGGYYEQYF. For the CDR3, the DNA is TGTGCCAGCAGCTTAGAGGGCGGGTACTACGAGCAGTACTTC.

This chain uses TRBV5-1 with TRBJ2-6; tentatively, D is TRBD1 (5 bases). Germline V lookup: CDR1 SGHRS, CDR2 YFSETQ. This CDR3 contains 17 residues. V was cut by 3 bases and J by 2 bases, with 15 bases left in between. The CDR3 coding sequence is TGCGCCAGCAGCTCGACAGTTTCCACACCTGGGGCCAACGTCCTGACTTTC. Its protein product is CASSSTVSTPGANVLTF.

This rearrangement joins TRBV7-9 to TRBJ2-3, with TRBD2 matching 10 bases. CDR1 and CDR2 (germline): SEHNR, FQNEAQ (reference sequence). The junction had 12 bases not matched to a gene; V was cut back by 5 bases and J by 4 bases. The CDR3 spans 17 residues. The CDR3 bases are TGTGCCAGCAGCGCACCTCCTAGCGGGAGTGCGTCAGATACGCAGTATTTT. Residues: CASSAPPSGSASDTQYF.

This clone was found once. The V and J genes are TRBV4-1 and TRBJ1-5; maybe TRBD1 (5 bases). The CDR3 is 15 amino acids. In germline, CDR1 is MGHRA, CDR2 YSYEKL. V was trimmed by 2 bases and J by 6 bases, leaving 14 bases between them. CDR3 loop: CASSQFAGPGQPQHF. The CDR3 DNA is TGCGCCAGCAGCCAATTTGCAGGGCCCGGTCAGCCCCAGCATTTT.

This chain connects TRBV10-3 to TRBJ1-2, with a possible D match to TRBD1 (6 bases). The CDR3 runs to 12 residues. V gave up 10 bases and J gave up 2 bases, with 11 bases separating them. The germline gives CDR1 ENHRY, CDR2 SYGVKD. CDR3 DNA sequence: TGTGCCACGGGGGGGCACAACTATGGCTACACCTTC. It translates to CATGGHNYGYTF.

The chain combines TRBV5-6 with TRBJ2-5; the D is unclear. The J call is in doubt because the DNA end fits TRBJ2-7 better. Germline assignment: CDR1 SGHDT and CDR2 YYEEEE. The CDR3 is 13 amino acids. The CDR3 loop is CASSFGTTYEQYF. DNA of the CDR3: TGTGCCAGCAGCTTTGGTACTACCTACGAGCAGTACTTC.

This chain uses TRBV6-4 with TRBJ1-1; TRBD1 aligns across 10 bases. The CDR3 is made up of 17 amino acids. In germline, CDR1 is MRHNA, CDR2 SNTAGT. Losses at the gene ends were 4 bases for V and 1 base for J; bases not matched to a gene: 9. The CDR3 sequence is CASSGETGGEKNTEAFF. CDR3 sequence (DNA): TGTGCCAGCAGTGGGGAGACAGGGGGCGAGAAGAACACTGAAGCTTTCTTT.

The chain combines TRBV19 with TRBJ2-2; a weak D match, TRBD2 (6 bases). The V gene's germline CDR1 is LNHDA and CDR2 SQIVND (reference sequence). The CDR3 runs 16 residues. Trimming stripped 7 bases from V and 1 base from J, with 16 bases between. CDR3 sequence reads: CASIPSGVRNTGELFF. The DNA of the CDR3 is TGTGCCAGTATACCCTCGGGGGTTAGGAACACCGGGGAGCTGTTTTTT.